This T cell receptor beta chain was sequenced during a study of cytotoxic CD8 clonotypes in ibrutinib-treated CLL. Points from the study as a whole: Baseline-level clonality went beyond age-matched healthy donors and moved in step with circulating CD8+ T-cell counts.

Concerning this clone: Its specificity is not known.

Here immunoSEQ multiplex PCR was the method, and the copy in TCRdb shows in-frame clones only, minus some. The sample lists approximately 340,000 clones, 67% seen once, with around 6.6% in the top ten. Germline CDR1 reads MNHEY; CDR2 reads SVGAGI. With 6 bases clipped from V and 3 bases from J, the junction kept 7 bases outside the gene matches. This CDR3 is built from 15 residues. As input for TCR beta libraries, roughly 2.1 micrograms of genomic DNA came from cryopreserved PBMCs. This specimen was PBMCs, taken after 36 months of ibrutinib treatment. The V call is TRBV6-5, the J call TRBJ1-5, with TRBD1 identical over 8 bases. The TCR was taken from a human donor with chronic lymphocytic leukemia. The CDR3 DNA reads TGTGCCAGCAGCCGACAGGGGCCCCACAATCAGCCCCAGCATTTT. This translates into CASSRQGPHNQPQHF.